What follows is one T cell receptor (beta chain) and its context. A read error may explain this, as a much larger clone is one base away. This CDR3 region has 11 residues. TCR beta CDR3 regions were amplified from RNA transcripts. The HTBI primer set drove a first-round RT-PCR of the TCR CDR3. TCRdb fed the multiplex PCR reads into MiXCR, producing one record per CDR3 protein. The table records hundreds of thousands of distinct CDR3 sequences, roughly 15% of them present only once. The data derive from a study of T cells in Graves' hyperthyroidism and ophthalmopathy. The chain recombines TRBV12-3 or TRBV12-4 with TRBJ2-2, with a weak D call TRBD2 (5 bases). The receptor was derived from a woman aged 45-59 years with Graves' ophthalmopathy. Sequenced sample: blood. This chain's CDR3 is CASSTAGELSF. DNA of the CDR3: TGTGCCAGCAGTACTGCCGGGGAGCTGTCTTTT.